These 27 T cell receptor beta chains were all obtained from the same sample, sequenced in a study of T-cell reconstitution after alpha-beta-depleted transplantation in children. The authors prepared the TCRbeta library with unique molecular identifiers. TCRdb reprocessed the PCR reads via MiXCR and lists one record per CDR3 protein. The table lists about 440,000 distinct CDR3 sequences, about 45% of them singletons, with approximately 30% in the top ten. The sequences come from PBMCs, collected before TCRalphabeta/CD19-depleted stem cell transplant. Receptor source: a girl aged 2 to 10 with aplastic anemia, due to receive a stem cell transplant.

This clonotype has just one count. The V call is TRBV20-1, the J call TRBJ2-3, with 7 bases identical to TRBD1. This CDR3 contains 13 residues. The germline V gene encodes CDR1 DFQATT and CDR2 SNEGSKA (reference sequence). V shed 3 bases, J shed 3 bases, and the junction held 3 bases outside the gene matches. CDR3 nucleotide sequence: TGCAGTGCTAGGAAGGGGGCAACAGATACGCAGTATTTT. Its translation is CSARKGATDTQYF.

V usage is TRBV2 and J usage is TRBJ2-7; D may be TRBD1 (5 bases). The V gene's germline CDR1 is SNHLY and CDR2 FYNNEI. The CDR3 sequence is 16 residues long. Trimming stripped 0 bases from V and 2 bases from J, with 14 bases between. CDR3 protein: CASSEAVLGAPYEQYF. DNA of the CDR3: TGTGCCAGCAGTGAAGCCGTCTTAGGGGCTCCCTACGAGCAGTACTTC.

This clonotype was seen a few times. The V call is TRBV7-2, the J call TRBJ2-3; D not resolved. Deletions cut 2 bases from V and 5 bases from J, with 11 bases between. Germline V gene sequence: CDR1 SGHTA, CDR2 FQGNSA. The length of the CDR3 is 14 residues. In DNA, the CDR3 is TGTGCCAGCAGCTTAACGGAACGGAGAGATACGCAGTATTTT. This sequence encodes CASSLTERRDTQYF.

This clonotype was recorded at least ten times. The junction departs from germline at one end; a sequencing error may be responsible. The V and J genes are TRBV6-4 and TRBJ1-1; D gene ambiguous. The CDR3 spans 8 residues. Germline assignment: CDR1 MRHNA and CDR2 SNTAGT. In DNA form, the CDR3 reads TGTGCCAGCGGTGAAGCTTTCTTT. Amino acids: CASGEAFF.

V and J are TRBV5-4 and TRBJ2-1, with D perhaps TRBD2 (5 bases). The CDR3 length is 14 residues. Germline-derived CDR1 and CDR2 are SGHNT and YYREEE (reference sequence). V was shortened by 3 bases and J by 6 bases, with 13 bases between the two germline ends. The CDR3 sequence is CASSWRGSGNEQFF. The CDR3 nucleotides are TGTGCCAGCAGCTGGAGAGGGTCCGGCAATGAGCAGTTCTTC.

The rearrangement uses TRBV28 and TRBJ1-1, with D possibly matching TRBD1 (5 bases). The CDR3 loop spans 15 amino acids. Germline CDR1 and CDR2: MDHEN and SYDVKM. V lost 6 bases and J lost 4, with 18 bases in between. CDR3 sequence: CASSRTMGVATEAFF. CDR3 nucleotides: TGTGCCAGCAGCCGAACGATGGGGGTGGCCACTGAAGCTTTCTTT.

The rearrangement uses TRBV7-3 and TRBJ2-1; 14 nucleotides align to TRBD2. V gave up 3 bases and J gave up 2 bases; unmatched junction bases: 6. The germline V gene encodes CDR1 SGHTA and CDR2 FQGTGA. CDR3 length: 18 residues. The CDR3 region has the DNA TGTGCCAGCAGCTTCTGGACTAGCGGGGGGACTACCTACAATGAGCAGTTCTTC. Its protein is CASSFWTSGGTTYNEQFF.

This clonotype was recorded many times. The chain joins TRBV12-3 or TRBV12-4 to TRBJ2-1, with D possibly being TRBD2 (6 bases). V was pared by 3 bases and J by 4 bases, with 16 bases between. The CDR3 has 16 amino acids. The CDR3 region has the DNA TGTGCCAGCAGTTTCCCCCCGGGAGAGGTTTACAATGAGCAGTTCTTC. Protein product: CASSFPPGEVYNEQFF.

The chain links TRBV4-2 to TRBJ2-7; no reliable D call. Trimming removed 0 bases at V and 4 bases at J, with 7 bases between. CDR3 size: 13 residues. Per germline, CDR1 LGHNA and CDR2 YNFKEQ. In DNA, the CDR3 is TGTGCCAGCAGCCAAGAACTGGTGTACGAGCAGTACTTC. This gives the protein CASSQELVYEQYF.

This clonotype was recorded a few times. CDR3 sequence (DNA): TGCAGTGCTAGAGATAGGGGGACAGGGGCCTTGAACACTGAAGCTTTCTTT. It encodes CSARDRGTGALNTEAFF. The rearrangement joins TRBV20-1 to TRBJ1-1, with 10 positions matching TRBD1. Per the germline V gene, CDR1 is DFQATT and CDR2 is SNEGSKA (reference sequence). This CDR3 comprises 17 residues. V trimming: 0 bases; J trimming: 0 bases; junction bases outside the gene matches: 7.

In its sample, this clonotype was seen many times. The gene calls are TRBV7-2 and TRBJ2-1; D ambiguous. Per germline, CDR1 SGHTA and CDR2 FQGNSA. The CDR3 runs to 13 residues. The V gene lost 0 bases and the J gene lost 7 bases, with 7 bases spanning the gap. The CDR3 region is CASSLARKNEQFF. The CDR3 DNA reads as TGTGCCAGCAGCTTAGCCAGGAAGAATGAGCAGTTCTTC.

The chain couples TRBV7-9 to TRBJ2-3; 9 nucleotides match TRBD2. V lost 5 bases to trimming and J lost 1 base; unmatched junction nucleotides: 7. The length of the CDR3 is 16 residues. Germline assignment: CDR1 SEHNR and CDR2 FQNEAQ (reference sequence). CDR3 in DNA: TGTGCCAGCAGCGCCGCCGGCGGGAGGGGCACAGATACGCAGTATTTT. The encoded protein is CASSAAGGRGTDTQYF.

This clonotype was picked up many times. The chain couples TRBV7-2 to TRBJ2-7; 13 nucleotides match TRBD2. Germline lookup yields CDR1 SGHTA and CDR2 FQGNSA. The CDR3 spans 15 residues. With V trimmed by 5 bases and J by 6 bases, 7 bases remained unmatched. The chain's CDR3 is CASSPTSGRNGEQYF. The CDR3 DNA reads as TGTGCCAGCAGCCCGACTAGCGGGAGGAATGGCGAGCAGTACTTC.

This chain joins TRBV11-1 and TRBJ2-3, with 11 bases aligning to TRBD2. V was pared by 2 bases and J by 0 bases, with 7 bases of the junction left unmatched. CDR3 length equals 18 residues. Germline loops: CDR1 SGHAT, CDR2 FQDESV (reference sequence). The CDR3 loop is CASSLTGLAGLSTDTQYF. Here the CDR3 DNA reads TGTGCCAGCAGCTTAACAGGACTAGCGGGCCTAAGCACAGATACGCAGTATTTT.

This clonotype was detected only a few times. The chain recombines TRBV27 with TRBJ2-2; D is uncertain. This CDR3 is 13 amino acids long. V shed 5 bases and J shed 7 bases, with 11 bases lying between them. The germline gives CDR1 MNHEY, CDR2 SMNVEV (reference sequence). DNA of the CDR3: TGTGCCAGCAGTCCTACGGGCCGCGGGGAGCTGTTTTTT. Its protein product is CASSPTGRGELFF.

This clonotype occurred many times. The V and J genes are TRBV29-1 and TRBJ2-7; 8 bases line up with TRBD2. The CDR3 covers 17 residues. Trimming at V came to 0 bases and at J to 7 bases, leaving 17 bases not matched to a gene. Germline V lookup: CDR1 SQVTM, CDR2 ANQGSEA. CDR3 in DNA: TGCAGCGTTGAAGATCCTCTACGGACTAGCCGGGAGGGTGAGCAGTACTTC. It yields the protein CSVEDPLRTSREGEQYF.

The V call is TRBV6-1, the J call TRBJ1-1; possible D gene TRBD1, 6 bases. V lost 8 bases, J lost 2 bases, and 18 bases lay in between. The CDR3 loop spans 15 amino acids. Germline lookup yields CDR1 MNHNS and CDR2 SASEGT. The CDR3 loop is CASPVKQQGNTEAFF. For the CDR3, the DNA is TGTGCCAGCCCGGTGAAGCAACAGGGAAACACTGAAGCTTTCTTT.

This clonotype was observed a few times. The CDR3 is CASSRLSSYNEQFF. DNA of the CDR3: TGTGCCAGCTCGCGGTTAAGCTCCTACAATGAGCAGTTCTTC. The rearrangement joins TRBV6-1 to TRBJ2-1; the D is unclear. The length of the CDR3 is 14 residues. CDR1 is MNHNS and CDR2 is SASEGT in the germline V gene. V was clipped by 8 bases and J by 0 bases, with 11 bases between them.

V gene TRBV7-6 combines with J gene TRBJ2-3; no definite D call. CDR1 is SGHVS, CDR2 FNYEAQ, per germline. The CDR3 is 12 residues long. Trimming removed 5 bases from V and 5 bases from J, with 8 bases in between. DNA of the CDR3: TGTGCCAGCAGCCGCGCAAAAGATACGCAGTATTTT. This encodes CASSRAKDTQYF.

The chain combines TRBV18 with TRBJ2-2; 13 bases match TRBD2. The CDR3 loop spans 17 amino acids. CDR1 KGHSH and CDR2 LQKENI come from the germline V gene. V lost 3 bases, J lost 4 bases, and 5 bases stayed unmatched. CDR3 sequence (DNA): TGTGCCAGCTCACCGAGACTAGCGGGAGGCCTCACCGGGGAGCTGTTTTTT. Amino acids: CASSPRLAGGLTGELFF.

The V call is TRBV5-6, the J call TRBJ1-2; 8 nucleotides agree with TRBD1. The CDR3 spans 13 residues. Per germline, CDR1 SGHDT and CDR2 YYEEEE. The J segment lost 6 bases and the V segment lost 5 bases, leaving 6 bases of the junction unmatched. The CDR3 here is CASRKTGGDGYTF. The CDR3, as DNA: TGTGCCAGCAGAAAAACAGGGGGAGATGGCTACACCTTC.

This clonotype was counted a few times. CDR3: CATSRGGYQETQYF. In nucleotides, the CDR3 is TGTGCCACCAGCAGAGGAGGGTACCAAGAGACCCAGTACTTC. This chain connects TRBV15 to TRBJ2-5; TRBD2 might be the D (5 bases). This CDR3 is built from 14 residues. V lost 1 base to trimming and J lost 0 bases, with 6 bases between them. Germline V lookup: CDR1 LNHNV, CDR2 YYDKDF (reference sequence).

The chain joins TRBV4-1 to TRBJ2-1, with 11 bases identical to TRBD1. This CDR3 is built from 14 residues. Germline CDR1 is MGHRA and CDR2 is YSYEKL. Trimming took 5 bases from V and 8 from J; bases not matched to a gene: 5. The CDR3 reads CASSVRDRGDEQFF. In DNA form, the CDR3 reads TGCGCCAGCAGCGTCCGGGACAGGGGGGATGAGCAGTTCTTC.

This clonotype was picked up many times. The chain employs TRBV7-3 and TRBJ2-3; D may be TRBD1 or TRBD2 (5 bases each). Germline V lookup: CDR1 SGHTA, CDR2 FQGTGA. V was clipped by 5 bases and J by 2 bases, with 11 bases between them. The CDR3 spans 14 residues. CDR3: CASSATGPTDTQYF. CDR3 nucleotide sequence: TGTGCCAGCAGCGCCACGGGGCCCACAGATACGCAGTATTTT.

This clonotype has at least ten counts. This rearrangement joins TRBV7-9 to TRBJ1-2; the D is unclear. The V end lost 9 bases, the J end lost 5 bases, and 28 bases lay between the germline ends. Per germline, CDR1 SEHNR and CDR2 FQNEAQ (reference sequence). The CDR3 consists of 17 residues. CDR3 residues: CASMRTYERTRPYGYTF. The CDR3 DNA is TGTGCCAGTATGAGGACTTACGAGAGGACGCGGCCTTATGGCTACACCTTC. The whole variable domain, remainder taken from reference TRBV7-9 and TRBJ1-2, is DTGVSQNPRHKITKRGQNVTFRCDPISEHNRLYWYRQTLGQGPEFLTYFQNEAQLEKSRLLSDRFSAERPKGSFSTLEIQRTEQGDSAMYLCASMRTYERTRPYGYTFGSGTRLTVV.

Points on this clonotype: With a much larger clone just one base away, this may be a read error. This chain uses TRBV20-1 with TRBJ2-5, with 8 positions matching TRBD2. Germline CDR1 reads DFQATT; CDR2 reads SNEGSKA (reference sequence). This CDR3 comprises 14 residues. The CDR3 DNA sequence: TGCAGTGCCCGGACGGCGGGAGGCCAAGAGACCCAGTGCTTC. It specifies CSARTAGGQETQCF.

The V call is TRBV3-1, the J call TRBJ1-2, with a weak D call TRBD1 (5 bases). V was clipped by 4 bases and J by 2 bases, with 14 bases between them. Germline-derived CDR1 and CDR2 are LGHDT and YNNKEL (reference sequence). CDR3 size: 15 residues. The CDR3 DNA follows: TGTGCCAGCAGCCTGCAGCCAGGGCGGAACTATGGCTACACCTTC. Amino acid sequence: CASSLQPGRNYGYTF.